The entry below gives a single TCR beta chain sequence along with its context. This specimen comes from a study of blood T cell repertoires in COVID-19. Study at large: Spain, Italy and the United States supplied samples that represented acute and convalescent COVID-19.

Authors' methods: Reference gene primer amplification gave nucleated cell count estimates. Only in-frame clones appear in the TCRdb table, and some are missing; sequencing was by immunoSEQ multiplex PCR. Clonal size and the V and J genes are those of that table, whereas D and trimming came from the DNA. The table records some 98,000 clones, approximately 84% of them present only once. In germline, CDR1 is SGHRS, CDR2 YFSETQ. Between the trimmed V and J ends, which lost 6 bases and 0 bases, there was a span of 12 bases. This CDR3 region has 14 residues. This clonotype originated in a man between 65 and 85 years old with acute or convalescent COVID-19. Sequenced: peripheral blood. V and J are TRBV5-1 and TRBJ1-1; D gene uncertain. CDR3 coding DNA: TGCGCCAGCAACCGGGGAAACATGAACACTGAAGCTTTCTTT. It yields the protein CASNRGNMNTEAFF.